The 27 T cell receptor beta chains in this list originate from one sample, sequenced in a study of immune heterogeneity within non-small cell lung tumors. Multiplex PCR was performed with 32 V and 13 J primers, and it amplified TCR beta CDR3. TCRdb analysed the multiplex PCR reads with MiXCR anew, one entry per CDR3 protein. The sample lists about 1,900 distinct CDR3 sequences, approximately 42% occurring once. Template input was genomic DNA from bulk tumor (roughly 600 ng per sample). Spaced far apart, several biopsies were taken from each primary tumor during surgery. Patients went through curative surgery, and their non-small cell lung cancer was untreated and newly diagnosed. The sample comprised lung tumor tissue. The receptors here all came from a man between 70 and 80 years old with non-small cell lung cancer.

The chain employs TRBV24-1 and TRBJ2-5, with 7 bases lining up with TRBD2. This CDR3 has 19 amino acids. After removal of 4 bases from V and 5 bases from J, the junction contained 21 bases not matched to a gene. Germline CDR1 and CDR2: KGHDR and SFDVKD. Here the CDR3 reads CATSDPTLGGNFAGETQYF. CDR3 sequence (DNA): TGTGCCACCAGTGACCCAACTTTGGGGGGGAATTTCGCTGGGGAGACCCAGTACTTC.

The chain joins TRBV20-1 to TRBJ2-3, with 10 bases identical to TRBD2. J gave up 1 base and V 3 bases, and 10 bases lay outside the gene matches. Germline loops: CDR1 DFQATT, CDR2 SNEGSKA (reference sequence). This CDR3 comprises 17 residues. The CDR3: CSARDPSGRVGTDTQYF. The CDR3 coding sequence is TGCAGTGCTAGGGACCCAAGCGGGAGGGTGGGCACAGATACGCAGTATTTT.

V usage is TRBV29-1 and J usage is TRBJ1-2, with a possible D match to TRBD1 (5 bases). Germline CDR1 SQVTM, CDR2 ANQGSEA. V was shortened by 4 bases and J by 5 bases, with 23 bases between the two germline ends. This CDR3 comprises 16 residues. The CDR3 DNA is TGCAGCGTTGGAACGGGGGGGGTAGGGCCGAGGTATGGCTACACCTTC. Translation: CSVGTGGVGPRYGYTF.

This rearrangement joins TRBV10-3 to TRBJ2-1; the D call may be TRBD1 or TRBD2 (5 bases each). CDR1 and CDR2 from the germline V gene are ENHRY and SYGVKD. The V and J ends lost 2 bases and 9 bases respectively, with 11 bases between them. The length of the CDR3 is 13 residues. CDR3 protein: CAISEQGAGEQFF. CDR3 coding DNA: TGTGCCATCAGTGAGCAGGGAGCTGGTGAGCAGTTCTTC.

This clonotype was counted a few times. The gene calls are TRBV16 and TRBJ2-7; D might be TRBD2 (6 bases). Germline V gives CDR1 KGHSY, CDR2 FQNENV. V lost 2 bases and J lost 2, with 13 bases in between. This CDR3 is 15 amino acids long. In DNA, the CDR3 is TGTGCCAGCAGCCAAGAATTAGCGGATACCTACGAGCAGTACTTC. This gives the protein CASSQELADTYEQYF.

The chain uses TRBV30 and TRBJ2-6; no reliable D call. Trimming pared 5 bases from V and 0 bases from J, leaving 5 bases between. This CDR3 has 13 residues. Germline CDR1 reads GTSNPN; CDR2 reads SVGIG (reference sequence). The CDR3 region has the DNA TGTGCCTGGCGGGTCTCTGGGGCCAACGTCCTGACTTTC. It translates to CAWRVSGANVLTF. Full variable domain (outside the CDR3, taken from reference TRBV30 and TRBJ2-6): SQTIHQWPATLVQPVGSPLSLECTVEGTSNPNLYWYRQAAGRGLQLLFYSVGIGQISSEVPQNLSASRPQDRQFILSSKKLLLSDSGFYLCAWRVSGANVLTFGAGSRLTVL.

This sequence joins TRBV11-2 and TRBJ1-1, with a possible D match to TRBD1 (6 bases). The CDR3 is made up of 14 amino acids. Looked up from germline, CDR1 is SGHAT and CDR2 is FQNNGV. V was shortened by 6 bases and J by 3 bases, with 14 bases between the two germline ends. The DNA for the CDR3 is TGTGCCAGCAGTATAGGGACATCTTACACTGAAGCTTTCTTT. This sequence encodes CASSIGTSYTEAFF.

In its sample, this clonotype ranks as large (0.1 to 1%). The chain has TRBV6-1 and TRBJ2-2, with D possibly being TRBD2 (6 bases). CDR1 MNHNS and CDR2 SASEGT come from the germline V gene. The CDR3 has 15 residues. Trimming took off 6 bases at V and 5 bases at J, with 16 bases between the two ends. CDR3: CASSLSGGATGELFF. For the CDR3, the DNA is TGTGCCAGCAGCCTCTCGGGCGGGGCAACCGGGGAGCTGTTTTTT.

J is TRBJ2-2 and V is TRBV19; no definite D call. CDR1 and CDR2 (germline): LNHDA, SQIVND (reference sequence). CDR3 length: 16 residues. The V end was cut by 7 bases, the J end by 6 bases, with 21 bases between. The CDR3, as DNA: TGTGCCAGTACCTCAAGCCGGGCCCCGAAGGCCGGGGAGCTGTTTTTT. It translates to CASTSSRAPKAGELFF.

The CDR3 DNA reads as TGTGCCATCAGGGGTGATAGCGGGGCCTCCTACAATGAGCAGTTCTTC. It translates to CAIRGDSGASYNEQFF. The chain carries TRBV10-3 and TRBJ2-1, with TRBD2 matching 8 bases. The CDR3 spans 16 residues. The V gene's germline CDR1 is ENHRY and CDR2 SYGVKD. With 6 bases clipped from V and 0 bases from J, the junction kept 7 bases outside the gene matches.

CDR3 coding DNA: TGTGCCACCAGTGATTTGAGGGGCGCATACAATGAGCAGTTCTTC. Amino acid sequence: CATSDLRGAYNEQFF. The genes are TRBV24-1 and TRBJ2-1; perhaps TRBD1 as D (5 bases). V lost 0 bases to trimming and J lost 4 bases, with 9 bases between them. This CDR3 spans 15 amino acids. Germline CDR1 is KGHDR and CDR2 is SFDVKD.

The V call is TRBV11-3, the J call TRBJ2-1, with D perhaps matching TRBD2 (6 bases). This CDR3 has 13 amino acids. Trimming took 4 bases from V and 10 from J, leaving 14 bases between them. Per germline, CDR1 SGHNT and CDR2 YENEEA. For the CDR3, the DNA is TGTGCCAGCAGCTCACTTCAAGGAGGGGAGCAGTTCTTC. This encodes CASSSLQGGEQFF.

This clonotype was recorded a few times. V usage is TRBV20-1 and J usage is TRBJ1-1; TRBD1 aligns across 9 bases. The V segment lost 3 bases and the J segment 6 bases; nucleotides outside the gene matches: 11. This CDR3 is 15 amino acids long. CDR1 is DFQATT and CDR2 is SNEGSKA in the germline V gene (reference sequence). This CDR3 is CSARHRGLGLPEAFF. As DNA, the CDR3 is TGCAGTGCTAGGCACAGGGGGCTCGGATTACCTGAAGCTTTCTTT.

The chain recombines TRBV6-1 with TRBJ2-3; 8 bases align to TRBD1. The V gene's germline CDR1 is MNHNS and CDR2 SASEGT. J was trimmed by 5 bases and V by 6 bases; bases with no gene match: 7. The CDR3 is 14 amino acids. For the CDR3, the DNA is TGTGCCAGCAGCAGCAGGGGGCCAGGAGATACGCAGTATTTT. The encoded protein is CASSSRGPGDTQYF.

This CDR3 is CASSLGLATYEQYF. The DNA of the CDR3 is TGTGCCAGCAGCTTAGGGCTAGCGACATACGAGCAGTACTTC. The V gene is TRBV7-2, the J gene TRBJ2-7; TRBD2 is a possible D gene (6 bases). The germline V gene has CDR1 SGHTA and CDR2 FQGNSA. This CDR3 comprises 14 residues. V lost 1 base and J 4 bases, leaving 11 bases between the germline ends. The variable domain in full, completed from reference TRBV7-2 and TRBJ2-7, reads GAGVSQSPSNKVTEKGKDVELRCDPISGHTALYWYRQSLGQGLEFLIYFQGNSAPDKSGLPSDRFSAERTGGSVSTLTIQRTQQEDSAVYLCASSLGLATYEQYFGPGTRLTVT.

V and J are TRBV7-2 and TRBJ1-2, with TRBD1 matching 9 bases. The germline V gene has CDR1 SGHTA and CDR2 FQGNSA. The V and J ends lost 5 bases and 9 bases, in that order; junction bases with no gene match: 7. This CDR3 comprises 13 residues. In DNA form, the CDR3 reads TGTGCCAGCAGCAACCGGGACAGGGTTAGCTACACCTTC. Encoded protein: CASSNRDRVSYTF.

The chain recombines TRBV28 with TRBJ2-5; D gene uncertain. V lost 5 bases to trimming and J lost 3 bases, with 7 bases between them. This CDR3 comprises 12 residues. The germline CDR1 and CDR2 sequences are MDHEN and SYDVKM. Written as DNA, the CDR3 is TGTGCCAGCAGTCAACAAGAAGAGACCCAGTACTTC. It encodes CASSQQEETQYF.

The chain couples TRBV30 to TRBJ2-2; no definite D call. V was shortened by 5 bases and J by 7 bases, with 14 bases between the two germline ends. The germline gives CDR1 GTSNPN, CDR2 SVGIG (reference sequence). There are 13 residues in the CDR3. The CDR3 loop reads CAWRAFAIGELFF. The CDR3 DNA sequence: TGTGCCTGGCGGGCTTTCGCCATCGGGGAGCTGTTTTTT.

The rearrangement links TRBV12-3 or TRBV12-4 to TRBJ1-1; TRBD1 is a possible D gene (5 bases). The CDR3 contains 12 residues. The V gene lost 4 bases and the J gene lost 8 bases, with 11 bases spanning the gap. The CDR3 loop is CASSSETVEAFF. The CDR3 DNA is TGTGCCAGCAGTTCAGAGACAGTCGAAGCTTTCTTT.

In its sample, this clonotype ranks as large. This chain joins TRBV12-3 or TRBV12-4 and TRBJ2-7; 7 positions agree with TRBD1. The CDR3 has 14 amino acids. Losses at the gene ends were 4 bases for V and 3 bases for J; bases not matched to a gene: 6. The chain's CDR3 is CASSSRQGGYEQYF. Here the CDR3 DNA reads TGTGCCAGCAGTTCCCGACAGGGTGGCTACGAGCAGTACTTC.

The rearrangement links TRBV29-1 to TRBJ2-2, with unresolved D. CDR3 length equals 13 residues. The V gene lost 2 bases and the J gene lost 2 bases, with 6 bases spanning the gap. Germline-derived CDR1 and CDR2 are SQVTM and ANQGSEA. The CDR3 DNA reads TGCAGCGTTGAACCCAGAAACACCGGGGAGCTGTTTTTT. Encoded protein: CSVEPRNTGELFF.

A few counts support this clonotype. The chain recombines TRBV11-2 with TRBJ2-7, with 7 positions matching TRBD2. V lost 5 bases, J lost 0 bases, and 13 bases stayed unmatched. The CDR3 spans 17 residues. Germline CDR1 SGHAT, CDR2 FQNNGV. CDR3 nucleotide sequence: TGTGCCAGCAGCCTTTCGGGAGGCCGCTATAGCTCCTACGAGCAGTACTTC. Translating it yields CASSLSGGRYSSYEQYF.

The chain combines TRBV6-1 with TRBJ2-1; D tentatively fits TRBD1 or TRBD2 (6 bases each). This CDR3 has 15 residues. Between the trimmed V and J ends, which lost 5 bases and 6 bases, there was a span of 17 bases. Germline lookup yields CDR1 MNHNS and CDR2 SASEGT. The CDR3 DNA reads as TGTGCCAGCAGTTCTCTAGGGGGGCCAATCAATGAGCAGTTCTTC. Translation gives CASSSLGGPINEQFF.

The table lists this clonotype with a count of one. The chain recombines TRBV5-4 with TRBJ2-2; TRBD2 aligns across 7 bases. V dropped 4 bases and J dropped 4; count of bases not matched to a gene: 13. The CDR3 totals 17 residues. Germline V CDR1 and CDR2: SGHNT, YYREEE (reference sequence). Here the CDR3 DNA reads TGTGCCAGCAGCCTGGGGTCACGGGGGGAACCCACCGGGGAGCTGTTTTTT. Translation: CASSLGSRGEPTGELFF.

The sample holds a few counts of this clonotype. The chain recombines TRBV7-9 with TRBJ2-2; weak D call: TRBD1 (5 bases). Germline CDR1 SEHNR, CDR2 FQNEAQ (reference sequence). The V and J ends lost 3 bases and 6 bases respectively, with 14 bases between them. This CDR3 has 15 amino acids. CDR3 protein: CASSLGRDLAGELFF. As DNA, the CDR3 is TGTGCCAGCAGCTTGGGCAGGGATCTTGCCGGGGAGCTGTTTTTT.

In nucleotides, the CDR3 is TGCAGCGTTGGGGGGACAGGTTCACGCGATCAGCCCCAGCATTTT. Protein: CSVGGTGSRDQPQHF. This sequence joins TRBV29-1 and TRBJ1-5, with 8 bases lining up with TRBD1. This CDR3 comprises 15 residues. Germline V gene lookup returns CDR1 SQVTM and CDR2 ANQGSEA. Unmatched junction bases numbered 10, after V lost 4 bases and J lost 5 bases.

The chain carries TRBV20-1 and TRBJ2-7; TRBD2 matches at 7 bases. CDR1 and CDR2 from the germline V gene are DFQATT and SNEGSKA (reference sequence). This CDR3 spans 15 amino acids. V was clipped by 6 bases and J by 4 bases; unmatched bases: 15. CDR3 DNA sequence: TGCAGTGCCAGTAAGCCTAGCGGCCCCAGTTACGAGCAGTACTTC. Translation: CSASKPSGPSYEQYF.